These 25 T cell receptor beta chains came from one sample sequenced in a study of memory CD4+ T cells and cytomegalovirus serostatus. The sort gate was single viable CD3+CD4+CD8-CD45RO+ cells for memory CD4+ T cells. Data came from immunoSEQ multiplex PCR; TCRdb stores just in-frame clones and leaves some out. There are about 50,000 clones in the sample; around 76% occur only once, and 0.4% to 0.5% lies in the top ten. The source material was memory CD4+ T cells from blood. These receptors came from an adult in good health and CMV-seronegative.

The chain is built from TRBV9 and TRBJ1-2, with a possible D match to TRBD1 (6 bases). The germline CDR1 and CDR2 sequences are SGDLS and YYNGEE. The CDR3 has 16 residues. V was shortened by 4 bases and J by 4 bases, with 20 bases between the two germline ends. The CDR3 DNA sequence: TGTGCCAGCAGCCCTCACGGGGGCAGGGAGGGCTATGGCTACACCTTC. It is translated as CASSPHGGREGYGYTF.

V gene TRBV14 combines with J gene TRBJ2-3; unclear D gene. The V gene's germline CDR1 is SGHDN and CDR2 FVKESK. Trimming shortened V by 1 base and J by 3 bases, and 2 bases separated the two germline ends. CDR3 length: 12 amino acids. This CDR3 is CASSQVTDTQYF. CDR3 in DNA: TGTGCCAGCAGCCAAGTTACAGATACGCAGTATTTT.

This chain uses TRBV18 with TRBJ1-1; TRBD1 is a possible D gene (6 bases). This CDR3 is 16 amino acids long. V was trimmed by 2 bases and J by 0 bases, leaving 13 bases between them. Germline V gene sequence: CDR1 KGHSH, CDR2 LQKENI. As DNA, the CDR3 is TGTGCCAGCTCACCAGGGACATACTCAATGAACACTGAAGCTTTCTTT. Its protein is CASSPGTYSMNTEAFF.

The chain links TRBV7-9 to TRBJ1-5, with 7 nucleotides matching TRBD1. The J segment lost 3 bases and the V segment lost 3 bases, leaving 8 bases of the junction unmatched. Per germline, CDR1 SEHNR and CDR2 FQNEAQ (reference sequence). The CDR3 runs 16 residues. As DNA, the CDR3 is TGTGCCAGCAGCTTTGGGTCAGGGGGGGACAATCAGCCCCAGCATTTT. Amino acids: CASSFGSGGDNQPQHF. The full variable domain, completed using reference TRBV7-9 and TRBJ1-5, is DTGVSQNPRHKITKRGQNVTFRCDPISEHNRLYWYRQTLGQGPEFLTYFQNEAQLEKSRLLSDRFSAERPKGSFSTLEIQRTEQGDSAMYLCASSFGSGGDNQPQHFGDGTRLSIL.

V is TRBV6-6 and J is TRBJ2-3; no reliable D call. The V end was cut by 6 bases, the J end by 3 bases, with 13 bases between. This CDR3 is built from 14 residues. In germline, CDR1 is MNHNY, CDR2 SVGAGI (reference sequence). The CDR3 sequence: CASRPLERTDTQYF. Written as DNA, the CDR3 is TGTGCCAGCAGGCCCCTAGAACGAACAGATACGCAGTATTTT.

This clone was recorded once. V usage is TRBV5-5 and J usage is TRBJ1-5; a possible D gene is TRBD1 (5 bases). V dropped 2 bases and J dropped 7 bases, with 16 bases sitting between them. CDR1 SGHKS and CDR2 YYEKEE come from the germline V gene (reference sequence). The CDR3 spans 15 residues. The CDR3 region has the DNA TGTGCCAGCAGCTTAGACGGTAGGGACGGGCAGCCCCAGCATTTT. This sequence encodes CASSLDGRDGQPQHF. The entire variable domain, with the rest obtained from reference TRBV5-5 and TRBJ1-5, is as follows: DAGVTQSPTHLIKTRGQQVTLRCSPISGHKSVSWYQQVLGQGPQFIFQYYEKEERGRGNFPDRFSARQFPNYSSELNVNALLLGDSALYLCASSLDGRDGQPQHFGDGTRLSIL.

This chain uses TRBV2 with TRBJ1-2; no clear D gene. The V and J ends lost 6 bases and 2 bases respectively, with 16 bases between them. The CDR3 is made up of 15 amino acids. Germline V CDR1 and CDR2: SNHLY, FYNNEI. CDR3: CASRTFDFLNYGYTF. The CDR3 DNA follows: TGTGCCAGCAGGACCTTTGACTTTCTGAACTATGGCTACACCTTC.

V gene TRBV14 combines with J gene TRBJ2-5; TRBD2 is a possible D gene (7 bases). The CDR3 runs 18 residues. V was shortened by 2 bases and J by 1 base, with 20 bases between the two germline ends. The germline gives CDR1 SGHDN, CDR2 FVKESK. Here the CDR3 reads CASSQSRGGGKVQETQYF. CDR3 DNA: TGTGCCAGCAGCCAATCCCGGGGAGGGGGAAAAGTCCAAGAGACCCAGTACTTC. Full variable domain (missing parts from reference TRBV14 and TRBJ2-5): EAGVTQFPSHSVIEKGQTVTLRCDPISGHDNLYWYRRVMGKEIKFLLHFVKESKQDESGMPNNRFLAERTGGTYSTLKVQPAELEDSGVYFCASSQSRGGGKVQETQYFGPGTRLLVL.

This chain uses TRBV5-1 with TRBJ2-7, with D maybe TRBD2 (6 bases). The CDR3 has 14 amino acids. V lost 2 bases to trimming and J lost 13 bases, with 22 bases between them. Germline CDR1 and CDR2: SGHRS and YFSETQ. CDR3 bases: TGCGCCAGCAGCTTAGGGCCTAGCGAGGCCTCAAAATACTTC. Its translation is CASSLGPSEASKYF.

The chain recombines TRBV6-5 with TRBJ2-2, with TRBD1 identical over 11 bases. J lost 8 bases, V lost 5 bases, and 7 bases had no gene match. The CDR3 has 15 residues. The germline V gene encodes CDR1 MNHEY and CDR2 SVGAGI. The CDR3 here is CASSADRGRTGELFF. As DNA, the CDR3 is TGTGCCAGCAGTGCGGACAGGGGGCGAACGGGGGAGCTGTTTTTT.

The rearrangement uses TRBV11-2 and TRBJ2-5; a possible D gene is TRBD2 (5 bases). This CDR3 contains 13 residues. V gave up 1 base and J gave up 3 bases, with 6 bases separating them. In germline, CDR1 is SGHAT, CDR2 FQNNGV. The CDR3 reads CASSLGAEETQYF. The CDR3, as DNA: TGTGCCAGCAGCTTAGGAGCGGAAGAGACCCAGTACTTC. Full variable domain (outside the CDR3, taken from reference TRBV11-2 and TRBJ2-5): EAGVAQSPRYKIIEKRQSVAFWCNPISGHATLYWYQQILGQGPKLLIQFQNNGVVDDSQLPKDRFSAERLKGVDSTLKIQPAKLEDSAVYLCASSLGAEETQYFGPGTRLLVL.

The CDR3 DNA is TGTGCCAGCAGAACCGGGACAGGGGCCTACGAGCAGTACTTC. Its protein product is CASRTGTGAYEQYF. The gene calls are TRBV6-5 and TRBJ2-7; the match to TRBD1 covers 10 bases. The CDR3 is 14 amino acids. V was pared by 6 bases and J by 2 bases, with 4 bases of the junction left unmatched. Germline V gives CDR1 MNHEY, CDR2 SVGAGI.

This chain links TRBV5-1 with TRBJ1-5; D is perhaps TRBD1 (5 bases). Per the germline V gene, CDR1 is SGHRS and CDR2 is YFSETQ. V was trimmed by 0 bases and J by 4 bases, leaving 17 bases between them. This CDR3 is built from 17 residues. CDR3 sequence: CASSLEEDAQGNQPQHF. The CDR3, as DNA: TGCGCCAGCAGCTTGGAGGAGGATGCTCAGGGTAATCAGCCCCAGCATTTT. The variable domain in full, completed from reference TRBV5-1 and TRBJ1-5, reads KAGVTQTPRYLIKTRGQQVTLSCSPISGHRSVSWYQQTPGQGLQFLFEYFSETQRNKGNFPGRFSGRQFSNSRSEMNVSTLELGDSALYLCASSLEEDAQGNQPQHFGDGTRLSIL.

CDR3 sequence reads: CAWSKSRDRSNEKLFF. CDR3 sequence (DNA): TGTGCCTGGAGTAAGTCCCGGGACAGGAGTAATGAAAAACTGTTTTTT. The chain employs TRBV30 and TRBJ1-4, with 8 positions matching TRBD1. The CDR3 has 16 residues. Looked up from germline, CDR1 is GTSNPN and CDR2 is SVGIG (reference sequence). The V gene end was trimmed by 2 bases and the J gene end by 4 bases; junction bases not matched to a gene: 9. Looking up the rest from reference TRBV30 and TRBJ1-4 gives the full variable domain: SQTIHQWPATLVQPVGSPLSLECTVEGTSNPNLYWYRQAAGRGLQLLFYSVGIGQISSEVPQNLSASRPQDRQFILSSKKLLLSDSGFYLCAWSKSRDRSNEKLFFGSGTQLSVL.

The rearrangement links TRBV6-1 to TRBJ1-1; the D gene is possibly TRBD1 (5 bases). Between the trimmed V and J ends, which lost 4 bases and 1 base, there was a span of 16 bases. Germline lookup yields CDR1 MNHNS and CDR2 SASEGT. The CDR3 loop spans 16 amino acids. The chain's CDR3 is CASSAQPGRANTEAFF. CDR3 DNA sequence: TGTGCCAGCAGTGCACAGCCGGGACGGGCGAACACTGAAGCTTTCTTT.

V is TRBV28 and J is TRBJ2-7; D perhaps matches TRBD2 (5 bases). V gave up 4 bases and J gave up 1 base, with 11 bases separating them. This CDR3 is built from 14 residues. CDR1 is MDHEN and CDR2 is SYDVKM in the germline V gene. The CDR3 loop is CASSSSRDSYEQYF. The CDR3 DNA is TGTGCCAGCAGTTCCTCTCGGGATTCCTACGAGCAGTACTTC.

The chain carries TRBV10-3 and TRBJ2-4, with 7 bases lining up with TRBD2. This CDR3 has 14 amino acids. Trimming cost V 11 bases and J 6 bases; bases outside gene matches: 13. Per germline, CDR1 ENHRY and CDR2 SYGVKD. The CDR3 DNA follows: TGTGCCGTCAAAAGTGGGGGGGGGATAAACATTCAGTACTTC. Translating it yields CAVKSGGGINIQYF.

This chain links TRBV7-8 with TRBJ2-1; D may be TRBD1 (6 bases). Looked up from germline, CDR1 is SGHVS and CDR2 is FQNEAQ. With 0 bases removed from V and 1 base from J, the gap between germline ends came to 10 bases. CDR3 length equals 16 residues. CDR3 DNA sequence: TGTGCCAGCAGCTTAGCGCAGGGGCTGTCCTACAATGAGCAGTTCTTC. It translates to CASSLAQGLSYNEQFF.

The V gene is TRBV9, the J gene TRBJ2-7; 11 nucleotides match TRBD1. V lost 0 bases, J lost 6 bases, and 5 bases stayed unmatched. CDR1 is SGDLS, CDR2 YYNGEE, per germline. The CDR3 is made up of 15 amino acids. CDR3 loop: CASSVDGQGASEQYF. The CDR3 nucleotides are TGTGCCAGCAGCGTAGATGGACAGGGGGCGTCCGAGCAGTACTTC. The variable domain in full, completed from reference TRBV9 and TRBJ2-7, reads DSGVTQTPKHLITATGQRVTLRCSPRSGDLSVYWYQQSLDQGLQFLIQYYNGEERAKGNILERFSAQQFPDLHSELNLSSLELGDSALYFCASSVDGQGASEQYFGPGTRLTVT.

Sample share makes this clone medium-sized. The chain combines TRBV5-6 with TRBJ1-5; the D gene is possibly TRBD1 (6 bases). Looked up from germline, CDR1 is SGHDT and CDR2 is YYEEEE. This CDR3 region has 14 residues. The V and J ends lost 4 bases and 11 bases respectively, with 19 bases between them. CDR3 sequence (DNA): TGTGCCAGCAGCCTGACAGGAGTAACGGCGGCCCAGCATTTT. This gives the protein CASSLTGVTAAQHF.

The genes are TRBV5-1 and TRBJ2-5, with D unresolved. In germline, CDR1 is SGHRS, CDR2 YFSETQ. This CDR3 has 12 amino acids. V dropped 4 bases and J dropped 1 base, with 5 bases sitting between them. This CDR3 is CASSAPQETQYF. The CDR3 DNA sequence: TGCGCCAGCAGCGCGCCCCAAGAGACCCAGTACTTC. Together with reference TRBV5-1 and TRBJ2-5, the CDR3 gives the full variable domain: KAGVTQTPRYLIKTRGQQVTLSCSPISGHRSVSWYQQTPGQGLQFLFEYFSETQRNKGNFPGRFSGRQFSNSRSEMNVSTLELGDSALYLCASSAPQETQYFGPGTRLLVL.

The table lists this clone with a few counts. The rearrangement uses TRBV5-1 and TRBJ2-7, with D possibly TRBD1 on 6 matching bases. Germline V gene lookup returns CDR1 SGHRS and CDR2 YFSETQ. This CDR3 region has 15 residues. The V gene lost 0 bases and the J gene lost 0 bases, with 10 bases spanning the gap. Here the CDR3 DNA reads TGCGCCAGCAGCTTGGTGGACAGCGGCTCCTACGAGCAGTACTTC. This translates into CASSLVDSGSYEQYF.

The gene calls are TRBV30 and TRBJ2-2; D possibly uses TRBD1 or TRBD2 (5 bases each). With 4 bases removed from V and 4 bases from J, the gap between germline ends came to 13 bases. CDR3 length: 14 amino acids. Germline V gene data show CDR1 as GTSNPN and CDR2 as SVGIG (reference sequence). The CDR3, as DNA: TGTGCCTGGATCCCTTGGGGGATCACCGGGGAGCTGTTTTTT. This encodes CAWIPWGITGELFF. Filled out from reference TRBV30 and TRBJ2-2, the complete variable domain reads SQTIHQWPATLVQPVGSPLSLECTVEGTSNPNLYWYRQAAGRGLQLLFYSVGIGQISSEVPQNLSASRPQDRQFILSSKKLLLSDSGFYLCAWIPWGITGELFFGEGSRLTVL.

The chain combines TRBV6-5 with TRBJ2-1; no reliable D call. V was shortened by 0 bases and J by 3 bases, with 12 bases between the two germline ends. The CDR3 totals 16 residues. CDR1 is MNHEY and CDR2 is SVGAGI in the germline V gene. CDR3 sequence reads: CASSYSSRYRYNEQFF. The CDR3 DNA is TGTGCCAGCAGTTACTCCTCCAGGTATCGCTACAATGAGCAGTTCTTC.

In DNA, the CDR3 is TGTGCCAGCAGTAACTGGACCCATTCCTACGAGCAGTACTTC. Translation: CASSNWTHSYEQYF. The genes are TRBV27 and TRBJ2-7; D is unresolved. The germline V gene has CDR1 MNHEY and CDR2 SMNVEV (reference sequence). The CDR3 extends over 14 amino acids. The germline V and J ends were trimmed by 5 bases and 1 base, with 12 bases remaining between them.